The 26 T cell receptor beta chains below were found in one sample sequenced in a study of siplizumab effects on memory and regulatory T cells. Using immunoSEQ multiplex PCR, the repertoire was profiled, and TCRdb retains in-frame clones only, with some absent. The data contain around 100,000 clones, around 90% of them singletons. Sequencing was performed on CD4+ T cells sorted from blood. Source of these receptors: a human donor in good health.

The chain couples TRBV5-1 to TRBJ2-6; D call uncertain. Germline-derived CDR1 and CDR2 are SGHRS and YFSETQ. Trimming took off 3 bases at V and 0 bases at J, with 4 bases between the two ends. The CDR3 runs to 14 residues. CDR3 sequence reads: CASSSSSGANVLTF. The CDR3 bases are TGCGCCAGCAGCTCTAGCTCTGGGGCCAACGTCCTGACTTTC.

The rearrangement joins TRBV6-4 to TRBJ2-1; 7 bases are a match to TRBD2. This CDR3 is built from 13 residues. CDR1 and CDR2 from the germline V gene are MRHNA and SNTAGT. V was pared by 6 bases and J by 6 bases, with 5 bases of the junction left unmatched. CDR3 nucleotides: TGTGCCAGCAGCCGGGACTACCTCAATGAGCAGTTCTTC. This translates into CASSRDYLNEQFF.

The rearrangement links TRBV7-3 to TRBJ1-2, with 7 bases aligning to TRBD1. V lost 5 bases and J lost 10; bases outside the gene matches: 16. The CDR3 loop spans 15 amino acids. Germline V gene lookup returns CDR1 SGHTA and CDR2 FQGTGA. DNA for the CDR3: TGTGCCAGCAGCCAGGGGGACGGACTCGGTGGGGTCTACACCTTC. Translation gives CASSQGDGLGGVYTF. Supplemented by reference TRBV7-3 and TRBJ1-2, the full variable domain reads GAGVSQTPSNKVTEKGKYVELRCDPISGHTALYWYRQSLGQGPEFLIYFQGTGAADDSGLPNDRFFAVRPEGSVSTLKIQRTERGDSAVYLCASSQGDGLGGVYTFGSGTRLTVV.

V and J are TRBV7-3 and TRBJ2-7; TRBD1 agrees at 11 bases. V lost 2 bases, J lost 4 bases, and 4 bases stayed unmatched. The CDR3 covers 15 residues. From germline, CDR1 is SGHTA and CDR2 FQGTGA. The CDR3 nucleotides are TGTGCCAGCAGCTTAGGCGGGACAGGGGGGTACGAGCAGTACTTC. This sequence encodes CASSLGGTGGYEQYF.

The gene calls are TRBV5-5 and TRBJ2-3, with D maybe TRBD1 (6 bases). This CDR3 has 14 amino acids. Looked up from germline, CDR1 is SGHKS and CDR2 is YYEKEE (reference sequence). The V and J ends lost 6 bases and 0 bases respectively, with 11 bases between them. CDR3 in DNA: TGTGCCAGCACCCGACAGGCTAGCACAGATACGCAGTATTTT. Translation gives CASTRQASTDTQYF.

Here the CDR3 DNA reads TGTGCCAGTAGTATAGGAGGGACAGGGCGTCTCTACGAGCAGTACTTC. Its translation: CASSIGGTGRLYEQYF. V usage is TRBV19 and J usage is TRBJ2-7; 9 bases are shared with TRBD1. This CDR3 region has 16 residues. The germline V gene encodes CDR1 LNHDA and CDR2 SQIVND (reference sequence). V lost 1 base, J lost 3 bases, and 7 bases stayed unmatched.

V gene TRBV6-1 combines with J gene TRBJ2-7, with D possibly TRBD2 on 6 matching bases. There are 12 residues in the CDR3. The germline CDR1 and CDR2 sequences are MNHNS and SASEGT. The CDR3 nucleotides read TGTGCTAGCGGATCGGGGTTCTACGAGCAGTACTTC. Translated, it gives CASGSGFYEQYF.

This sequence joins TRBV23-1 and TRBJ2-5, with D perhaps matching TRBD1 or TRBD2 (5 bases each). TRBV23-1 counts as an open reading frame of uncertain function. The CDR3 runs 19 residues. Trimming took 3 bases from V and 2 from J, leaving 25 bases between them. The CDR3: CASSQFGTAENNTQETQYF. The CDR3 DNA reads as TGCGCCAGCAGTCAGTTCGGGACGGCAGAAAATAACACTCAAGAGACCCAGTACTTC.

The chain uses TRBV19 and TRBJ1-1; D unresolved. Germline loops: CDR1 LNHDA, CDR2 SQIVND (reference sequence). The CDR3 loop spans 12 amino acids. Between the trimmed V and J ends, which lost 2 bases and 5 bases, there was a span of 6 bases. The CDR3: CASSISTTEAFF. CDR3 DNA sequence: TGTGCCAGTAGTATATCCACGACTGAAGCTTTCTTT.

The chain employs TRBV20-1 and TRBJ1-2; D remains unclear. The CDR3 is 11 residues long. V lost 6 bases, J lost 3 bases, and 8 bases lay in between. In germline, CDR1 is DFQATT, CDR2 SNEGSKA (reference sequence). The DNA for the CDR3 is TGCAGTGCAAGTGACGACTATGGCTACACCTTC. As protein: CSASDDYGYTF.

This clone was counted once. The chain combines TRBV7-7 with TRBJ2-2, with D possibly being TRBD2 (5 bases). The V gene's germline CDR1 is SSHAT and CDR2 FNYEAQ (reference sequence). CDR3 length: 14 amino acids. Trimming pared 4 bases from V and 5 bases from J, leaving 11 bases between. The CDR3 protein is CASSSAAGTGELFF. The CDR3 nucleotides are TGTGCCAGCAGCTCAGCGGCTGGGACCGGGGAGCTGTTTTTT.

This chain joins TRBV19 and TRBJ1-2; unclear D gene. The CDR3 contains 12 residues. The germline gives CDR1 LNHDA, CDR2 SQIVND (reference sequence). V was pared by 6 bases and J by 8 bases, with 13 bases between. The CDR3 sequence is CASRPRAGGYTF. CDR3 coding DNA: TGTGCCAGTAGGCCTCGGGCGGGGGGCTACACCTTC.

The chain has TRBV9 and TRBJ2-5; TRBD2 matches 12 bases. CDR1 SGDLS and CDR2 YYNGEE come from the germline V gene. The CDR3 covers 17 residues. The J segment lost 0 bases and the V segment lost 3 bases, leaving 6 bases of the junction unmatched. The CDR3 is CASSDPTSGGYQETQYF. DNA of the CDR3: TGTGCCAGCAGCGACCCCACTAGCGGGGGGTACCAAGAGACCCAGTACTTC.

This clone showed up just once. The chain is built from TRBV27 and TRBJ2-1, with 8 bases aligning to TRBD2. Unmatched junction bases numbered 18, after V lost 10 bases and J lost 1 base. The CDR3 covers 18 residues. The germline CDR1 and CDR2 sequences are MNHEY and SMNVEV (reference sequence). The CDR3 nucleotides are TGTGCCACCACAGAGGGGGTAGCGGGGTTTGGGTCCTACAATGAGCAGTTCTTC. It yields the protein CATTEGVAGFGSYNEQFF.

This clone was seen only once. The chain recombines TRBV7-6 with TRBJ1-1, with D maybe TRBD1 (6 bases). This CDR3 has 11 amino acids. Germline lookup yields CDR1 SGHVS and CDR2 FNYEAQ. V shed 5 bases and J shed 7 bases, with 8 bases lying between them. Here the CDR3 reads CASSAQGEAFF. CDR3 sequence (DNA): TGTGCCAGCAGCGCACAGGGTGAAGCTTTCTTT.

This clone was observed a handful of times. The chain links TRBV15 to TRBJ2-3; either TRBD1 or TRBD2 may supply D (5 bases each). Trimming stripped 5 bases from V and 0 bases from J, with 18 bases between. This CDR3 comprises 17 residues. CDR1 and CDR2 (germline): LNHNV, YYDKDF (reference sequence). The CDR3 nucleotides read TGTGCCACCAGCCATACTTCGGGGACCTATAGCACAGATACGCAGTATTTT. Its translation: CATSHTSGTYSTDTQYF. Variable domain in full (rest from reference TRBV15 and TRBJ2-3): DAMVIQNPRYQVTQFGKPVTLSCSQTLNHNVMYWYQQKSSQAPKLLFHYYDKDFNNEADTPDNFQSRRPNTSFCFLDIRSPGLGDTAMYLCATSHTSGTYSTDTQYFGPGTRLTVL.

This chain uses TRBV18 with TRBJ2-7; no definite D call. This CDR3 is built from 14 residues. Trimming took 0 bases from V and 7 from J, leaving 13 bases between them. CDR1 is KGHSH, CDR2 LQKENI, per germline. The CDR3 DNA follows: TGTGCCAGCTCACCACCGGAAGATGTTCCTGAGCAGTACTTC. Its translation: CASSPPEDVPEQYF.

The rearrangement uses TRBV27 and TRBJ2-5; 9 bases are a match to TRBD2. CDR3 length: 15 amino acids. Germline loops: CDR1 MNHEY, CDR2 SMNVEV (reference sequence). J lost 7 bases, V lost 4 bases, and 10 bases had no gene match. The CDR3 nucleotides are TGTGCCAGCAGTTGGCTAGCGGGGTCCGCCAGGACCCAGTACTTC. Its protein product is CASSWLAGSARTQYF.

The chain couples TRBV6-6 to TRBJ2-5; perhaps TRBD2 as D (6 bases). V was cut by 0 bases and J by 4 bases, with 12 bases left in between. In germline, CDR1 is MNHNY, CDR2 SVGAGI (reference sequence). The CDR3 is 15 amino acids. The CDR3: CASSYSGGWGETQYF. The CDR3 nucleotides read TGTGCCAGCAGTTACTCGGGGGGTTGGGGAGAGACCCAGTACTTC.

The rearrangement uses TRBV27 and TRBJ2-5; TRBD2 aligns across 7 bases. Germline lookup yields CDR1 MNHEY and CDR2 SMNVEV (reference sequence). This CDR3 spans 14 amino acids. Unmatched junction bases numbered 7, after V lost 2 bases and J lost 7 bases. The DNA of the CDR3 is TGTGCCAGCAGTTTAAGGCGGTCTAGCGGGACCCAGTACTTC. Residues: CASSLRRSSGTQYF.

The chain carries TRBV5-4 and TRBJ1-6, with 9 bases identical to TRBD1. V gave up 0 bases and J gave up 7 bases; unmatched junction bases: 2. Germline V gives CDR1 SGHNT, CDR2 YYREEE (reference sequence). The CDR3 contains 15 residues. DNA of the CDR3: TGTGCCAGCAGCTTGGGAGGGACAGGGAATTCACCCCTCCACTTT. Amino acids: CASSLGGTGNSPLHF.

This sequence joins TRBV28 and TRBJ2-6; 7 positions agree with TRBD2. CDR1 and CDR2 from the germline V gene are MDHEN and SYDVKM. The trim removed 0 bases at V and 0 bases at J, leaving 5 bases unmatched. CDR3 size: 18 residues. CDR3 sequence reads: CASSLWAGDPSGANVLTF. The CDR3 DNA reads as TGTGCCAGCAGTTTATGGGCGGGGGACCCCTCTGGGGCCAACGTCCTGACTTTC.

This chain joins TRBV10-3 and TRBJ2-3, with a tentative D call TRBD1 (6 bases). V was trimmed by 7 bases and J by 2 bases, leaving 13 bases between them. CDR3 length: 14 residues. Germline CDR1 ENHRY, CDR2 SYGVKD. CDR3 amino acids: CAITTGTNTDTQYF. The DNA of the CDR3 is TGTGCCATCACTACGGGGACAAACACAGATACGCAGTATTTT.

The chain links TRBV2 to TRBJ2-1; 14 bases map to TRBD2. Germline loops: CDR1 SNHLY, CDR2 FYNNEI. Trimming removed 6 bases from V and 8 bases from J; junction bases left unmatched: 6. The CDR3 length is 15 residues. CDR3 nucleotides: TGTGCCAGCAGGGCCGGACTAGCGGGGGGCGATGAGCAGTTCTTC. As protein: CASRAGLAGGDEQFF.

For this clone: Other DNA sequences from this sample encode an identical CDR3 as well. This chain links TRBV19 with TRBJ2-3, with a tentative D call TRBD1 (6 bases). The CDR3 runs 14 residues. The germline CDR1 and CDR2 sequences are LNHDA and SQIVND (reference sequence). The germline V and J ends were trimmed by 5 bases and 0 bases, with 9 bases remaining between them. The CDR3 DNA sequence: TGTGCCAGTAGTGTACAGGGTAGCACAGATACGCAGTATTTT. The encoded protein is CASSVQGSTDTQYF. Together with reference TRBV19 and TRBJ2-3, the CDR3 gives the full variable domain: DGGITQSPKYLFRKEGQNVTLSCEQNLNHDAMYWYRQDPGQGLRLIYYSQIVNDFQKGDIAEGYSVSREKKESFPLTVTSAQKNPTAFYLCASSVQGSTDTQYFGPGTRLTVL.

The genes are TRBV30 and TRBJ1-2, with unresolved D. CDR1 is GTSNPN and CDR2 is SVGIG in the germline V gene (reference sequence). The CDR3 consists of 12 residues. Trimming removed 4 bases at V and 2 bases at J, with 8 bases between. CDR3 sequence: CAWTAGNYGYTF. CDR3 in DNA: TGTGCCTGGACGGCAGGCAACTATGGCTACACCTTC.